This T cell receptor beta chain was sequenced for a study of glioma-infiltrating T cells after dendritic cell vaccination. Across the whole study: Three intradermal dendritic cell vaccine injections were given every two weeks.

In the case of this clone: The antigen remains unidentified.

The germline V and J ends were trimmed by 3 bases and 4 bases, with 10 bases remaining between them. Germline CDR1 reads SNHLY; CDR2 reads FYNNEI. This CDR3 region has 14 residues. Clones were read by immunoSEQ multiplex PCR, and TCRdb kept only the in-frame ones, dropping some. The table lists just under 85,000 clones, over 85% of them singletons. Whole-study results and caveats: Higher TCR clonality did not directly relate to longer survival.

Material: blood, obtained before dendritic cell vaccination. This receptor was taken from a human donor with glioblastoma. The chain is built from TRBV2 and TRBJ2-1, with a weak D call TRBD1 (6 bases). Written as DNA, the CDR3 is TGTGCCAGCAGTGACAGGGGTCAGTACAATGAGCAGTTCTTC. It yields the protein CASSDRGQYNEQFF.